This T cell receptor (beta chain) was obtained from a study of blood T cell repertoires in COVID-19. Repertoires were generated with immunoSEQ multiplex PCR, while TCRdb's copy carries only in-frame clones and drops some. The table lists fewer than 65,000 clones, nearly 80% of them singletons. Germline loops: CDR1 SGHRS, CDR2 YFSETQ. After removal of 4 bases from V and 8 bases from J, the junction contained 18 bases not matched to a gene. This CDR3 is 17 amino acids long. V and J are TRBV5-1 and TRBJ1-3, with 7 positions matching TRBD1. The sample comprised peripheral blood. The receptor's source is a human donor in a cohort sampled during active COVID-19. The CDR3 DNA reads TGCGCCAGCAGCCCACCGCGACAGGGAAATCTTGTAGACACCATATATTTT. This sequence encodes CASSPPRQGNLVDTIYF.